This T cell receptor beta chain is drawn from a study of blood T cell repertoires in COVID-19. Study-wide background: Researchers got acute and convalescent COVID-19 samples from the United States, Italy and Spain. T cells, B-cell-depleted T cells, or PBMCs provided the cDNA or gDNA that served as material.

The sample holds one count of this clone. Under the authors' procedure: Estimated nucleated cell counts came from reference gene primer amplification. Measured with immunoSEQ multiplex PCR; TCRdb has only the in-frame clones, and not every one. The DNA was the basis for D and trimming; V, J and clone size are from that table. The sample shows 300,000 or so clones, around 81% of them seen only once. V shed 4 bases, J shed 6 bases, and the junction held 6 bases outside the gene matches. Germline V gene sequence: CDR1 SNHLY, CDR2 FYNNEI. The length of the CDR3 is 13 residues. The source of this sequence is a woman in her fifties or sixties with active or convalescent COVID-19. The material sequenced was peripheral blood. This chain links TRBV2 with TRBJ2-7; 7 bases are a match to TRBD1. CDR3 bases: TGTGCCAGCAGTGTGGGACAGTTGGTCGAGCAGTACTTC. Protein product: CASSVGQLVEQYF.